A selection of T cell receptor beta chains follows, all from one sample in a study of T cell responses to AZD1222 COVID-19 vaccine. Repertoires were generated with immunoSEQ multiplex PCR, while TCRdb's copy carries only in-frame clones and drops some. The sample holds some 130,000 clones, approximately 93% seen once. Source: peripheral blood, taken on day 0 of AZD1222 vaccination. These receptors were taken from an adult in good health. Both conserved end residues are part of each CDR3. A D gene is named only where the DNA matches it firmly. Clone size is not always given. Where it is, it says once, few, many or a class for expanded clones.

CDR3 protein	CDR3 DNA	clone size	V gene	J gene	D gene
CASSPGQGRLYEQYF	TGTGCCAGCAGCCCCGGACAGGGACGATTATACGAGCAGTACTTC	-	TRBV7-2	TRBJ2-7	TRBD1
CASSKARRAGANVLTF	TGTGCCAGTAGTAAGGCACGTCGGGCTGGGGCCAACGTCCTGACTTTC	-	TRBV19	TRBJ2-6	-
CATRPKRGRRYEQYF	TGTGCCACCAGACCTAAGAGGGGTCGAAGGTACGAGCAGTACTTC	-	TRBV24-1	TRBJ2-7	-
CASSQVMDRGDGDEQFF	TGCGCCAGCAGCCAAGTAATGGACAGGGGCGACGGGGATGAGCAGTTCTTC	once	TRBV4-1	TRBJ2-1	TRBD1
CASSSLNEKLFF	TGCGCCAGCAGCTCCCTGAATGAAAAACTGTTTTTT	-	TRBV4-1	TRBJ1-4	-
CASAPRGGDASGVSPLHF	TGTGCCAGCGCACCGAGGGGCGGAGACGCATCGGGTGTCTCACCCCTCCACTTT	-	TRBV28	TRBJ1-6	-
CASNLEDGTEAFF	TGTGCCAGCAACTTAGAAGATGGCACTGAAGCTTTCTTT	-	TRBV7-2	TRBJ1-1	-
CAAWGGDLNTEAFF	TGTGCCGCGTGGGGAGGAGATCTGAACACTGAAGCTTTCTTT	-	TRBV10-3	TRBJ1-1	-
CASDRDGGGEQYF	TGTGCCAGTGACCGGGACGGAGGAGGCGAGCAGTACTTC	-	TRBV27	TRBJ2-7	-
CATSSLWDRPFYEQFF	TGTGCCACCAGCAGTTTGTGGGACAGGCCTTTTTATGAGCAGTTCTTC	-	TRBV15	TRBJ2-1	TRBD1
CASNPHGGQPQHF	TGTGCCAGTAACCCTCATGGGGGTCAGCCCCAGCATTTT	-	TRBV19	TRBJ1-5	-
CASSEAGGARVNQPQHF	TGTGCCAGCAGTGAAGCTGGAGGGGCGCGGGTCAATCAGCCCCAGCATTTT	-	TRBV6-1	TRBJ1-5	-
CASTLLRGTGELFF	TGTGCCAGCACATTACTGAGAGGGACCGGGGAGCTGTTTTTT	-	TRBV2	TRBJ2-2	-
CASSLYSEAGKLFF	TGTGCCAGCAGTTTATACTCCGAGGCGGGAAAACTGTTTTTT	-	TRBV28	TRBJ1-4	-
CASSTGPLPPEQYF	TGCGCCAGCAGCACGGGGCCCCTTCCCCCCGAGCAGTACTTC	-	TRBV5-1	TRBJ2-7	-
CASSRKPGESNEQFF	TGCGCCAGCAGCCGAAAGCCAGGCGAGAGCAATGAGCAGTTCTTC	once	TRBV4-3	TRBJ2-1	-
CASSSWGQGRQPQHF	TGTGCCAGCAGCTCATGGGGACAGGGGAGGCAGCCCCAGCATTTT	-	TRBV5-6	TRBJ1-5	TRBD1
CASSLQGPGTEAFF	TGTGCCAGTAGCCTACAGGGTCCGGGCACTGAAGCTTTCTTT	once	TRBV19	TRBJ1-1	-
CASSVGVFSYEQYF	TGTGCCAGCAGCGTTGGGGTCTTCTCCTACGAGCAGTACTTC	-	TRBV9	TRBJ2-7	-
CASSHSLPGGNEKLFF	TGTGCCAGCAGCCATAGTCTCCCAGGGGGCAATGAAAAACTGTTTTTT	-	TRBV3-1/TRBV3-2	TRBJ1-4	TRBD1
CASSVGGGSGDEQFF	TGTGCCAGCAGCGTAGGGGGCGGGAGTGGCGATGAGCAGTTCTTC	once	TRBV9	TRBJ2-1	TRBD2
CASSSPRGGTNTGELFF	TGTGCCAGCAGCTCTCCCAGGGGGGGAACGAACACCGGGGAGCTGTTTTTT	-	TRBV7-9	TRBJ2-2	-
CASRPYGARGNQPQHF	TGTGCCAGCAGACCTTACGGGGCGCGGGGCAATCAGCCCCAGCATTTT	-	TRBV27	TRBJ1-5	-
CASSQAPTGELFF	TGTGCCAGCAGCCAAGCACCCACCGGGGAGCTGTTTTTT	-	TRBV14	TRBJ2-2	-
CAPWYSGRNRANVLTF	TGTGCCCCCTGGTATAGCGGGAGGAACCGGGCCAACGTCCTGACTTTC	-	TRBV21-1	TRBJ2-6	-
CASSYRGSHEQYF	TGTGCCAGCAGTTATCGGGGTTCCCACGAGCAGTACTTC	once	TRBV6-2/TRBV6-3	TRBJ2-7	-
CASSSGGGPPEAFF	TGTGCCAGCAGTTCGGGGGGAGGGCCCCCTGAAGCTTTCTTT	-	TRBV6-5	TRBJ1-1	-
CAPNIEKLFF	TGTGCCCCCAACATTGAAAAACTGTTTTTT	-	TRBV10-3	TRBJ1-4	-
CASSAGPRNTIYF	TGTGCCAGCAGTGCGGGGCCTAGGAACACCATATATTTT	-	TRBV2	TRBJ1-3	-